The following is a T cell receptor beta chain sequence with its context. The antigen is unknown. Peripheral blood was drawn, ten milliliters per donor. Isolation yielded PBMCs, at least 7 million per sample, in every case. This record belongs to a study of blood T cells in healthy people across ages. Overall study findings and caveats: Older age coincided with a roughly linear decline in TCR beta diversity per million T cells.

The ends lost 4 bases at V and 5 bases at J; junction bases unmatched: 14. This CDR3 contains 15 residues. The germline V gene has CDR1 SQVTM and CDR2 ANQGSEA. PCR was performed a second time for roughly 7 to 11 cycles using a sample-barcoded 5' primer and a J-beta primer mix. Tagging of each cDNA molecule was performed by a template-switch adaptor with 12 random nucleotides. TCRdb reprocessed the 5' RACE reads with MiXCR, giving one entry per CDR3 protein. The data show hundreds of thousands of distinct CDR3 sequences, 21% seen once. The V gene is TRBV29-1, the J gene TRBJ2-7, with 7 positions matching TRBD2. The sequenced material came from blood. The TCR originated in a man between 65 and 79 years old in good health. CDR3 in amino acids: CSVAGLAEGVDEQYF. CDR3 nucleotides: TGCAGCGTTGCCGGCCTAGCGGAGGGCGTGGACGAGCAGTACTTC.